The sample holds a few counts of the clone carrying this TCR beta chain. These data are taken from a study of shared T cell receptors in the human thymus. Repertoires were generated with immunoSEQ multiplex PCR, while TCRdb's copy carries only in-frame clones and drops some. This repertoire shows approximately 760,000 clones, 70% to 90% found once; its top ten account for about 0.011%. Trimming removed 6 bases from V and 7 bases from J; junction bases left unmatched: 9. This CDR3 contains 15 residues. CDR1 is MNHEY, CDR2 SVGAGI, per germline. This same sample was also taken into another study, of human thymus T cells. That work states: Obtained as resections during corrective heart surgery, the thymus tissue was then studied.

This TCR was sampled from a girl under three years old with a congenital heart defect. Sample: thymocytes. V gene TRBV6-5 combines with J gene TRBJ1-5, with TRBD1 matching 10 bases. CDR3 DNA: TGTGCCAGCAGGCTGACAGGGGGCGCAGGGCAGCCCCAGCATTTT. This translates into CASRLTGGAGQPQHF.